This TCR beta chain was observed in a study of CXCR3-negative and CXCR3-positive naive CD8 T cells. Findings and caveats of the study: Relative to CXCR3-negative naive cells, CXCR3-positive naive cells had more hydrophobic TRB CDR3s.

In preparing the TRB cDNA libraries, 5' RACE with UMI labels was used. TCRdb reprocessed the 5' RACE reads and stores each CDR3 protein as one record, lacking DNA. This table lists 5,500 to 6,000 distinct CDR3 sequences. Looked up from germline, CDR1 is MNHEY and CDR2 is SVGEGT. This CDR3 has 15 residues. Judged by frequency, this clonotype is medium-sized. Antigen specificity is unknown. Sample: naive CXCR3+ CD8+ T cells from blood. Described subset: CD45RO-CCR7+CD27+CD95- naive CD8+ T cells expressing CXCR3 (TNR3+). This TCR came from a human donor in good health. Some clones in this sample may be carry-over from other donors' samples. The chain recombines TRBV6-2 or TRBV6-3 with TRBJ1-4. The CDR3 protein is CASSYFSPRREKLFF.